This TCR beta chain was profiled in a study of blood T cells in healthy people across ages (dated by TCRdb to about 2015). Study-level background: In model experiments, roughly one uniquely barcoded TCR beta cDNA molecule per two T cells was captured by template switching. To track age-related changes in TCR beta repertoire diversity, the study relied on deep sequencing normalized with unique cDNA molecular identifiers. Donors were grouped into four age groups: young (average roughly 15 years), middle-aged (39), aged (roughly 62) and long-lived (around 82). To avoid experimental bias, donors of different ages were spread randomly across the sequencing lanes. For two donors (one aged 18 to 30 and one aged 80 or older), the study analyzed two additional independent replicas of 1 million unique cDNA reads from the same blood draw.

There are 16 amino acids in the CDR3, from cysteine to phenylalanine inclusive. Left in the record is the CDR3 DNA by itself, 48 bases read in frame from the first base. The germline V gene (reference sequence) gives CDR1 as DFQATT and CDR2 as SNEGSKA. V loses 0 bases, J loses 0 bases, and the germline ends lie 12 bases apart. The donors were under 40 Caucasian individuals from Russia, aged roughly 6 to 100 years, who were systemically healthy. Around 10 milliliters of peripheral blood were collected from each donor into EDTA-treated Vacutainer tubes. Ficoll-Paque density-gradient centrifugation was used to isolate PBMCs, with at least 7 million per sample. Total RNA was extracted from PBMCs with Trizol reagent, with at least 6 micrograms obtained per sample. For every donor, flow cytometry on a PBMC aliquot measured the percentage of naive CD45RAhigh/CD27high T cells. Turning to this clonotype: Its recognized antigen is unknown. Base-call qualities are not available, and no considerably larger clone is one nucleotide away.

Summary of the overall study and its limitations: Observed TCR beta diversity correlated strongly with the percentage of naive T cells measured by flow cytometry. Because the CMV infection status of the donors was unknown, age-related changes in expanded clonotypes may potentially have been confounded. Observed TCR beta diversity per million T cells fell roughly linearly with age, and a significant reduction was already apparent by age around 44. Compared with the aged group, the long-lived group had more naive CD4+ T cells, fewer expanded clones and increased TCR diversity, a pattern suggesting age selection. Conclusive comparison of naive and antigen-experienced compartments was prevented by the profiling of bulk unsorted PBMCs. Estimates of total diversity based on one million sequenced T cells were considered lower bounds and underestimates.

The method was 5' RACE. Sequencing was performed on an Illumina HiSeq 2500. A second PCR of 7 to 11 cycles was performed with a sample-barcoded 5' primer and a J-beta primer mix. A template-switch 5' adaptor carrying 12 random nucleotides introduced a unique molecular identifier onto each TCR beta cDNA molecule. Each sample yielded at least 3 million CDR3-containing paired-end reads. First-strand cDNA was synthesized from all RNA with the Mint cDNA synthesis kit, primed by a TRBC-specific oligonucleotide. After uracil-DNA glycosylase treatment, a first 18-cycle PCR used universal primers M1SS and BC2_uni_R on all cDNA. Under the source paper's analysis protocol: For normalization, 1 million high-quality reads were randomly selected from each sample, with every read carrying a distinct molecular identifier. Reads sharing molecular identifiers were discarded rather than binned into consensus sequences. MiTCR, with a Q25 quality threshold and the strictest error-elimination algorithm, was used for CDR3 identification, clonotype clustering and error correction. Lower-bound total TCR beta diversity was estimated with a nonparametric unseen species model using Euler transformation. TCRdb trimmed the raw reads at Q25, called clones with MiXCR and kept productive beta chains. Entries are consolidated by CDR3 protein sequence, retaining the most common genes and DNA. TCRdb, not the original authors, processed these V and J calls. This sample has approximately 1.5 million distinct CDR3 sequences in its table, and around 36% of those were observed once. Jointly, the top ten make up 11% of the sample.

The chain couples TRBV20-1 to TRBJ2-1; the D gene remains uncertain. The specimen was blood. This TCR came from a woman in her 30s in good health. The DNA is TGCAGTGCTAGAGATCTGACGGAAAACTCCTACAATGAGCAGTTCTTC. This sequence encodes CSARDLTENSYNEQFF.